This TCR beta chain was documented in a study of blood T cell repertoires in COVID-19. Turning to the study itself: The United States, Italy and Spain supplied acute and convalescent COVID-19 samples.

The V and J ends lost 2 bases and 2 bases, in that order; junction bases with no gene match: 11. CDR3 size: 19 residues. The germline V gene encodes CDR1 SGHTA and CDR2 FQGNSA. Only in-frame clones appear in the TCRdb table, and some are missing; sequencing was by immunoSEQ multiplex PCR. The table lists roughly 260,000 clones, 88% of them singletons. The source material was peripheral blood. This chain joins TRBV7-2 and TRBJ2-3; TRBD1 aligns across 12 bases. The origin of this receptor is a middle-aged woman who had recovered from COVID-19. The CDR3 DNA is TGTGCCAGCAGCTTAACAGCGTCGGGACAGGGGGCCATCACAGATACGCAGTATTTT. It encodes CASSLTASGQGAITDTQYF.